Given below is one TCR beta chain in context. The data stem from a study of T cell changes during pregnancy in multiple sclerosis. Using immunoSEQ multiplex PCR, the repertoire was profiled, and TCRdb retains in-frame clones only, with some absent. Here the sample spans 85,000 to 130,000 clones, around 93% being singletons. The sequencing used peripheral blood, collected after pregnancy. The sequence was collected from a female donor with multiple sclerosis, enrolled in a pregnancy study.

CDR3 bases: TGTGCCAGCAGCCAAGACAGGGTTAGAGGCTACACCTTC. Residues: CASSQDRVRGYTF. This chain uses TRBV14 with TRBJ1-2; perhaps TRBD1 as D (5 bases). CDR3 length: 13 amino acids. V was shortened by 0 bases and J by 8 bases, with 10 bases between the two germline ends. CDR1 and CDR2 from the germline V gene are SGHDN and FVKESK.